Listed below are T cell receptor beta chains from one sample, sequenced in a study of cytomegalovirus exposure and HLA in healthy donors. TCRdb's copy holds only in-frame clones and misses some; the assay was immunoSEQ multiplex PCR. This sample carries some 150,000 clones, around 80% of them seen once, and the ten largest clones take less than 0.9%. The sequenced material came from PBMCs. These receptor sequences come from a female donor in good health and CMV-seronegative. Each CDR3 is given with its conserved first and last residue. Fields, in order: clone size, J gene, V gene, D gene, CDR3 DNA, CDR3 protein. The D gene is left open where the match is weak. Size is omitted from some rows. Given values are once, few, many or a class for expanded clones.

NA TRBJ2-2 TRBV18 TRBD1 TGTGCCAGCTCACCCCAGACAGGGTTGACCGGGGAGCTGTTTTTT CASSPQTGLTGELFF
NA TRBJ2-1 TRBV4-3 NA TGCGCCAGCAGCCAAGAAATCGGGTACTACAATGAGCAGTTCTTC CASSQEIGYYNEQFF
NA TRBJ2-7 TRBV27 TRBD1 TGTGCCAGCAGCGTCCGGGACAGCACCTACGAGCAGTACTTC CASSVRDSTYEQYF
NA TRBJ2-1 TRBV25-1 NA TGTGCCAGCAGTGGAGCGGTTGAGCAGTTCTTC CASSGAVEQFF
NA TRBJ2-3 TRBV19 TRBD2 TGTGCCAGTAGTATAACCAGCGGGAGTGGAACAGATACGCAGTATTTT CASSITSGSGTDTQYF
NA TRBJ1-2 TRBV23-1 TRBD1 TGCGCCACGGGACAGGGTGATGGAGAGAACTATGGCTACACCTTC CATGQGDGENYGYTF
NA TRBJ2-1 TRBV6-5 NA TGTGCCAGCAGTTACACGGGCTCCTACAATGAGCAGTTCTTC CASSYTGSYNEQFF
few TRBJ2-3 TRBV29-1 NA TGCAGCGTTAGTCCGAAGAGAGCCACAGATACGCAGTATTTT CSVSPKRATDTQYF
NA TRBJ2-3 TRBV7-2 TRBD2 TGTGCCAGCAGTCTAGCGGGACCCATCGGAACGCAGTATTTT CASSLAGPIGTQYF
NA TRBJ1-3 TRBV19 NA TGTGCCAGTAGCTCCCTAGACTCGGCAGGAAACACCATATATTTT CASSSLDSAGNTIYF
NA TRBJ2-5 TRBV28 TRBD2 TGTGCCAGCAGCCGGAGGACCAGATTAGCGGGAGGGCGAAAGACCCAGTACTTC CASSRRTRLAGGRKTQYF
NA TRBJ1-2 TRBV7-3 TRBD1 TGTGCCAGCAGCAAACAGGGACAGGGCGGCTACACCTTC CASSKQGQGGYTF
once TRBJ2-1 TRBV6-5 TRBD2 TGTGCCAGCTGTAGCGGGAGTCGAGAGAACAATGAGCAGTTCTTC CASCSGSRENNEQFF
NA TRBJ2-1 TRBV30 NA TGTGCCTACTTGGTTGCGGGAAAGTACAATGAGCAGTTCTTC CAYLVAGKYNEQFF
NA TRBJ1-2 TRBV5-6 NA TGTGCCAGCAGCTTGTATAGGGACACCGAACTGAACCGCTATGGCTACACCTTC CASSLYRDTELNRYGYTF
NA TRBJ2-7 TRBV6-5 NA TGTGCCAGCAGCTACCAGGGCAGGTATGGAAACGAGCAGTACTTC CASSYQGRYGNEQYF
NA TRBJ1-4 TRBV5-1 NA TGCGCCAGCAGCTTCGGGGAGTGGGGTGAAAAACTGTTTTTT CASSFGEWGEKLFF
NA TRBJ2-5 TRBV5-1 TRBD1 TGCGCCAGCAGCCTCGGGACAGGGGGGGAGACCCAGTACTTC CASSLGTGGETQYF
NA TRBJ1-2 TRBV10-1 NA TGCGCCAGCAGTCGACACACATTCCCACCTTTCTATCGCTACACCTTC CASSRHTFPPFYRYTF
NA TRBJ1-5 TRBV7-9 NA TGTGCCAGCAGCTTCAACCCAGGACACAGCAATCAGCCCCAGCATTTT CASSFNPGHSNQPQHF
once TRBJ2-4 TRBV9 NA TGTGCCAGCAGCGTTAGCGGTTCCCAGCCCAGTCAGTACTTC CASSVSGSQPSQYF
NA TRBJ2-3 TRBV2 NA TGTGCCAGCACCACCATCCGGGGTCCCCTGAATACGCAGTATTTT CASTTIRGPLNTQYF
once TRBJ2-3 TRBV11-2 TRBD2 TGTGCCAGCAGCCCCGGACTAGCGGTGTATACGCAGTATTTT CASSPGLAVYTQYF
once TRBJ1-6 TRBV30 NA TGTGCCTGGAGTGATAACTCTGATTCACCCCTCCACTTT CAWSDNSDSPLHF
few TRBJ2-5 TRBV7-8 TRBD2 TGTGCCAGCAGCAATCTAGCGGGAGGAGGCGAGACCCAGTACTTC CASSNLAGGGETQYF
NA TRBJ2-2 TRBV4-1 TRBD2 TGCGCCAGCAGCCAAGAGCCTCCTAGCGGGGGTTCCGGGGAGCTGTTTTTT CASSQEPPSGGSGELFF
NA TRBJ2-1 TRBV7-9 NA TGTGCCAGCACGTCGGGGAACAGTGAGCAGTTCTTC CASTSGNSEQFF
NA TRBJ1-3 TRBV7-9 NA TGTGCCAGCAGCTCCGGGACACCGTTTGGAAACACCATATATTTT CASSSGTPFGNTIYF
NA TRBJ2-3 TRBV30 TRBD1 TGTGCCGCCTGCCCGGGACAGCCCACAGATACGCAGTATTTT CAACPGQPTDTQYF
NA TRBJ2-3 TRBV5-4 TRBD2 TGTGCCAGCTACAGCGGGGGTTTAGCGGGAGGAAGCACAGATACGCAGTATTTT CASYSGGLAGGSTDTQYF
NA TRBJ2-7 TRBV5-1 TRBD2 TGCGCCAGCAGCTTGATTCCCGGACTAGATACTGAAGCCTACGAGCAGTACTTC CASSLIPGLDTEAYEQYF
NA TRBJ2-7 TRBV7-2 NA TGTGCCAGCAGCAAACAACAAGGAGGAGCCTACGAGCAGTACTTC CASSKQQGGAYEQYF